This T cell receptor (beta chain) derives from a study of CD8 T cells in Susac syndrome. RNA, at about 0.45 to 1 ug, was reverse transcribed with random hexamers. TCRdb itself ran the immunoSEQ multiplex PCR reads through MiXCR, one entry per CDR3 protein. Found here are 80,000 or so distinct CDR3 sequences, about 94% of them singletons; the top ten hold about 0.28%. The germline V gene has CDR1 SGHNT and CDR2 YYREEE (reference sequence). This CDR3 has 12 residues. V lost 6 bases and J lost 3, with 10 bases in between. The sequenced sample consisted of CD8+ T cells from PBMCs. This sequence joins TRBV5-4 and TRBJ2-7; no firm D call. The TCR sequence derives from a human donor in good health. The CDR3 DNA reads TGTGCCAGCACCCTCCTCGGCTACGAGCAGTACTTC. Translation: CASTLLGYEQYF. The whole variable domain, filled in from reference TRBV5-4 and TRBJ2-7, reads ETGVTQSPTHLIKTRGQQVTLRCSSQSGHNTVSWYQQALGQGPQFIFQYYREEENGRGNFPPRFSGLQFPNYSSELNVNALELDDSALYLCASTLLGYEQYFGPGTRLTVT.